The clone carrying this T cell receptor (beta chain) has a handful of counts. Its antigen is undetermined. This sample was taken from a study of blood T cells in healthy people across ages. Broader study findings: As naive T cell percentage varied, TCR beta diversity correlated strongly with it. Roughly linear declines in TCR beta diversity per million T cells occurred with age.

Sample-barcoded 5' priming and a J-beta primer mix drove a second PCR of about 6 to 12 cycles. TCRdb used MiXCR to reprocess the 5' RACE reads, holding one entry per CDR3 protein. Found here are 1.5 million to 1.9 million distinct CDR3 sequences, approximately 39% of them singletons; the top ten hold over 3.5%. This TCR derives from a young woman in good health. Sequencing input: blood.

CDR3 sequence reads: CASSVGQGGSEQFF. The DNA for the CDR3 is TGTGCCAGCAGCGTAGGCCAGGGCGGAAGTGAGCAGTTCTTC. V gene TRBV9 combines with J gene TRBJ2-1; possible D gene TRBD1, 5 bases. The germline V and J ends were trimmed by 0 bases and 9 bases, with 13 bases remaining between them. The germline V gene encodes CDR1 SGDLS and CDR2 YYNGEE. The CDR3 contains 14 residues.